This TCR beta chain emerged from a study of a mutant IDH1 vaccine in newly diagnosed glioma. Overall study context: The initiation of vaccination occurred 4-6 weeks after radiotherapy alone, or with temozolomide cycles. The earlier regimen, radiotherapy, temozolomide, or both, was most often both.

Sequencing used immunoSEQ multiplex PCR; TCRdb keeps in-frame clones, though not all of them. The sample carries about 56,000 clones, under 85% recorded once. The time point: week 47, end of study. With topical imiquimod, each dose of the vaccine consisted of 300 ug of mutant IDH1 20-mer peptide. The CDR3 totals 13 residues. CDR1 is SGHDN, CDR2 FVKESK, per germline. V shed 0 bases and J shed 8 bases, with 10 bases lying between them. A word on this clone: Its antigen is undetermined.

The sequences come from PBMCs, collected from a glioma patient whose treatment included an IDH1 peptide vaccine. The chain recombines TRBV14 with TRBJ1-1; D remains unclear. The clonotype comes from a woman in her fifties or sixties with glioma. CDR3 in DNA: TGTGCCAGCAGCCAAGATCGACCGATGGAAGCTTTCTTT. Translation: CASSQDRPMEAFF.